The clone carrying this TCR beta chain has a handful of counts. What it recognizes is unknown. This sample is part of a study of HIV-infected patients and healthy controls. Study as a whole: CD4 counts in most of the 16 patients increased modestly yet significantly but stayed below normal. Points from the study as a whole: Apparent post-therapy Gini recovery among HIV-infected patients was not reproduced with size-matched repertoires.

Reverse transcription used around 500 ng RNA and constant-region primers for alpha and beta. Separate chain-specific third strand synthesis with multiplexing indices produced the alpha and beta libraries. Using its own MiXCR run on the 5' RACE reads, TCRdb lists one record per CDR3 protein. The sample shows about 4,400 distinct CDR3 sequences, 7.8% of them seen only once. All unsorted peripheral T cells were captured because whole blood was used without fractionation. This receptor was identified in an adult with HIV infection. The sample was blood, taken before antiretroviral therapy.

The CDR3 DNA follows: TGCAGCGTTACCGGGAACACCGGGGAGCTGTTTTTT. It specifies CSVTGNTGELFF. The chain links TRBV29-1 to TRBJ2-2; no clear D gene. The CDR3 runs to 12 residues. In germline, CDR1 is SQVTM, CDR2 ANQGSEA. The V end was cut by 5 bases, the J end by 1 base, with 5 bases between.